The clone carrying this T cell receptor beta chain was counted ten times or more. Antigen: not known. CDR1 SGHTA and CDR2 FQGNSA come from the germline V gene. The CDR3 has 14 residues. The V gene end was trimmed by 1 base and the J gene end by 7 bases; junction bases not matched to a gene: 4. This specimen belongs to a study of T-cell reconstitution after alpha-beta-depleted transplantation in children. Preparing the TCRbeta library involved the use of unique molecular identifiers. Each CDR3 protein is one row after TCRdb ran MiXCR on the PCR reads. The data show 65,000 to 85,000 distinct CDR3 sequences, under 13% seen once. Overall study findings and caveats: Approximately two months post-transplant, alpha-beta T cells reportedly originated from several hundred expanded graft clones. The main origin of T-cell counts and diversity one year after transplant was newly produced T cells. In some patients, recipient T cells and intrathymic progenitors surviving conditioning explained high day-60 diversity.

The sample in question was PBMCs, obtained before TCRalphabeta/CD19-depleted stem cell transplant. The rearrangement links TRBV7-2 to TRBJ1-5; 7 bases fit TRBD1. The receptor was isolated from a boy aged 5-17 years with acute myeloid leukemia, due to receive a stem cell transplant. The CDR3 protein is CASSLGAGGQPQHF. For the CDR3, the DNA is TGTGCCAGCAGCTTAGGGGCAGGGGGACAGCCCCAGCATTTT.